This TCR beta chain was captured by sequencing in a study of T cell responses to AZD1222 COVID-19 vaccine (dated by TCRdb to about 2021). Study-wide context: A total of 233 trial participants underwent TCR sequencing, of whom 200 to 220 had received two doses of AZD1222 and roughly 26 had received two doses of the MenACWY control vaccine. Trial participants were enrolled by age into 18-55, 56-69 and 70-plus year subgroups, with approximately 150, 28 and 58 TCR-sequenced participants respectively.

The CDR3 regions of human TCRbeta chains were subjected to immunosequencing. In the authors' own workflow: Repertoire TCRs were checked for matches against a reference library of SARS-CoV-2-specific TCRs that had been generated using the MIRA antigen-specificity platform. Breadth was defined as the fraction of unique TCRs that were SARS-CoV-2-associated. Depth was defined as the fraction of total T cells that were SARS-CoV-2-associated. Using the MIRA data, each spike-specific TCR was assigned both to the spike region to which the TCR was reactive and to a CD4 or CD8 class. Log10-transformed breadth and depth values were compared by one-way ANOVA with Sidak's multiple comparisons tests. Not all clones reach the TCRdb copy of this immuneACCESS table, which keeps in-frame sequences only. Checked studies attribute under half of the gap to unresolved V genes and leave the rest unexplained. V, J and clone size derive from that table, while D and trimming were established from the DNA sequence. The sample table records about 88,000 clones; roughly nine tenths of these occur just once. The top ten hold about 5% of the sample.

Broad study findings and their caveats: The vaccine-associated CD4 TCRs covered the entire spike protein, and the dominant responses fell in regions 160-218 and 743-854. Nearly half of unique spike-specific TCRs reportedly recognized epitopes outside regions mutated in the B.1.351 and B.1.1.7 variants. Only six AZD1222 recipients were SARS-CoV-2 seropositive at baseline, limiting conclusions about previously exposed vaccinees. In the small 56-69-year group, the increase in depth fell short of significance, most likely because of low power. Because no day 14 peak-response samples were available, the repertoires could be characterized only after the peak T cell response. After two AZD1222 doses, spike-specific TCR breadth and depth were significantly higher than at day 0 and than in MenACWY recipients. Participants were mostly white British, with more females than males. The authors suggested clonal diversity may have been underestimated.

The sample's time point label, decoded: about 28 days (+/-7) after the second vaccine dose. Because spike-specific TCR depth and breadth did not differ between the two schedules, AZD1222 recipients who got a second dose at roughly 4 weeks were pooled with those who got a second dose at roughly 12 weeks. The vaccinee samples were drawn from two UK trials, COV001 and COV002, one of which was a single-blind randomized controlled phase 2/3 trial testing AZD1222 (ChAdOx1 nCoV-19) in healthy adults. For TCRbeta chain sequencing, PBMC samples were collected from trial participants at day 0 and at day 28 after the second dose. This clone was observed a few times. This clone's antigen is unknown. No much larger clonotype is one base removed from it; base qualities were not supplied. Relative to germline, V is missing 4 bases and J is missing 0 bases, with 9 bases of the junction outside any gene match. CDR3 length: 17 amino acids, cysteine to phenylalanine. Left in the record is the CDR3 DNA by itself, 51 bases read in frame from the first base. CDR1 and CDR2 were assigned from the germline V gene (reference sequence) as LGHDT and YNNKEL.

This material consisted of peripheral blood, taken 28 days after the second AZD1222 dose. The rearrangement joined TRBV3-1 (or the pseudogene TRBV3-2) to TRBJ2-3; 8 bases in the junction line up with TRBD1. This TCR was recovered from an adult who received the AZD1222 COVID-19 vaccine. CDR3 loop: CASSLNPQGASTDTQYF. In nucleotide form, the sequence is TGTGCCAGCAGCCTCAATCCCCAGGGGGCTAGCACAGATACGCAGTATTTT.